Reported below is one T cell receptor beta chain. Its antigen is currently unknown. The source of the sample is a study of cytomegalovirus exposure and HLA in healthy donors. The wider study: Earlier work reported around 110 million unique TCR beta sequences from 150 million to 200 million T cells.

Study outcomes and limitations: Most TCR sequences were rare, but some public TCRs occurred in many donors.

V lost 0 bases and J lost 7, with 13 bases in between. Germline V gene sequence: CDR1 MGHRA, CDR2 YSYEKL. The CDR3 is made up of 15 amino acids. PCR was performed using 60 Vbeta and 13 Jbeta primers. TCRdb keeps only in-frame clones here, not all; method: immunoSEQ multiplex PCR. The data hold approximately 200,000 clones, with 70% to 75% observed a single time. Sequencing was performed on PBMCs. V is TRBV4-1 and J is TRBJ1-5, with D maybe TRBD1 (6 bases). This receptor was identified in a man aged 25 to 45 in good health and CMV-seropositive. This chain's CDR3 is CASSQDPTGQQPQHF. CDR3 in DNA: TGCGCCAGCAGCCAAGATCCAACAGGGCAACAGCCCCAGCATTTT.